What follows describes a single T cell receptor (beta chain). Its antigen is undetermined. The PCR made use of 60 Vbeta and 13 Jbeta primers. Only in-frame clones appear in the TCRdb table, and some are missing; sequencing was by immunoSEQ multiplex PCR. In total, the table holds roughly 88,000 clones. This CDR3 comprises 12 residues. V dropped 4 bases and J dropped 10 bases, with 11 bases sitting between them. Germline V gene sequence: CDR1 SGHAT, CDR2 FQNNGV. This entry belongs to a study of cytomegalovirus exposure and HLA in healthy donors. Notes on the study in general: Most CMV-associated TCR beta chains appeared HLA-restricted in a later analysis.

The sequence was collected from a man aged 45-65 years in good health and CMV-seropositive. Sequencing input: PBMCs. The chain recombines TRBV11-2 with TRBJ2-1, with D hard to call. CDR3 in DNA: TGTGCCAGCAGCTGGAGTTCACGGGAGCAGTTCTTC. This translates into CASSWSSREQFF.